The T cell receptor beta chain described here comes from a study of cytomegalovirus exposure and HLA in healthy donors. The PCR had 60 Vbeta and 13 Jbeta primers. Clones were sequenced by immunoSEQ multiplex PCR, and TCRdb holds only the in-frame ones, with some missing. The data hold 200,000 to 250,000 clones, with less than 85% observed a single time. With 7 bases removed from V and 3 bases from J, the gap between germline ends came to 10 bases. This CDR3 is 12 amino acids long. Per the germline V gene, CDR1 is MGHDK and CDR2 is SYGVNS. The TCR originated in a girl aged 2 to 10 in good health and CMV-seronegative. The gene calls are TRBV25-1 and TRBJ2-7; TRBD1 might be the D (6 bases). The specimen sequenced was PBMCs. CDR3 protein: CASTKDSYEQYF. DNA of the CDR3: TGTGCCAGCACTAAGGACAGCTACGAGCAGTACTTC.